This T cell receptor (beta chain) was observed in a study of shared clonotypes between healthy human individuals. The repertoire was sequenced with immunoSEQ multiplex PCR; TCRdb's copy has only in-frame clones and lacks some. Of approximately 500,000 clones listed, more than 65% are singletons. There are 15 residues in the CDR3. After removal of 3 bases from V and 4 bases from J, the junction contained 8 bases not matched to a gene. CDR1 LNHDA and CDR2 SQIVND come from the germline V gene (reference sequence). The sample consisted of PBMCs. The sequence derives from a woman aged 40 to 49 in good health. Some clones in this sample may be carry-over from other donors' samples. The chain has TRBV19 and TRBJ2-5; 7 positions match TRBD1. CDR3 region: CASSMRQGRGETQYF. CDR3 nucleotides: TGTGCCAGTAGTATGAGACAGGGCAGGGGAGAGACCCAGTACTTC.